The next 9 T cell receptor beta chains were all read from a single sample in a study of neurological immune-mediated disorders. Via MiXCR, TCRdb re-called the 5' RACE reads, giving one row per CDR3 protein. The sample has fewer than 25,000 distinct CDR3 sequences; 10% to 15% are singletons. Sequenced sample: PBMCs. Receptors originate from a woman aged 55-75 years with HTLV-1-associated myelopathy (HAM/TSP).

In this sample, this clonotype turned up many times. The rearrangement uses TRBV14 and TRBJ2-5; D unresolved. This CDR3 spans 12 amino acids. V lost 3 bases and J lost 4, with 6 bases in between. The germline V gene has CDR1 SGHDN and CDR2 FVKESK. CDR3 nucleotide sequence: TGTGCCAGCAGCCAGTGGGGAGAGACCCAGTACTTC. This codes for CASSQWGETQYF. Full variable domain (rest looked up from reference TRBV14 and TRBJ2-5): EAGVTQFPSHSVIEKGQTVTLRCDPISGHDNLYWYRRVMGKEIKFLLHFVKESKQDESGMPNNRFLAERTGGTYSTLKVQPAELEDSGVYFCASSQWGETQYFGPGTRLLVL.

Note on this clonotype: This clone may be a read error of a much larger clone one base away. The gene calls are TRBV19 and TRBJ2-3; unclear D gene. The V and J ends lost 7 bases and 3 bases respectively, with 14 bases between them. The CDR3 has 14 amino acids. Germline CDR1 and CDR2: LNHDA and SQIVND (reference sequence). CDR3 coding DNA: TGTGCCAGTAATACCCCGTGGGTTACAGATACGCAGTATTTT. It translates to CASNTPWVTDTQYF.

Remarks on this clonotype: The limits of the CDR3 on the DNA are not certain, so only TCRdb's listed CDR3 is given. The rearrangement joins TRBV5-1 to TRBJ1-5. Germline V lookup: CDR1 SGHRS, CDR2 YFSETQ. A total of 20 residues make up the CDR3, ends included. The CDR3: CASSFYICSALRQPNQPQHF.

This clonotype was counted many times. The chain combines TRBV7-8 with TRBJ1-2; 10 bases are a match to TRBD1. CDR1 is SGHVS and CDR2 is FQNEAQ in the germline V gene. J gave up 6 bases and V 5 bases, and 9 bases lay outside the gene matches. The length of the CDR3 is 15 residues. The CDR3 bases are TGTGCCAGCAGCCGTCCCGGGACAGGGGTGAATGGCTACACCTTC. This translates into CASSRPGTGVNGYTF.

With regard to this clonotype: Compared with germline, one end of the junction differs, possibly owing to a read error. The chain links TRBV4-3 to TRBJ2-1, with 12 positions matching TRBD2. The CDR3 covers 14 residues. Germline V gene sequence: CDR1 LGHNA, CDR2 YSLEER. The CDR3 nucleotides are TGCGACAGCAGCCATGGACTAGCGGGGAATGAGCAGTTCTTC. Residues: CDSSHGLAGNEQFF.

This clonotype was counted ten times or more. The V and J genes are TRBV3-1 and TRBJ1-1, with D possibly being TRBD1 (6 bases). The CDR3 is 14 residues long. Looked up from germline, CDR1 is LGHDT and CDR2 is YNNKEL (reference sequence). V lost 4 bases to trimming and J lost 1 base, with 10 bases between them. Here the CDR3 reads CASSPRTANTEAFF. As DNA, the CDR3 is TGTGCCAGCAGCCCTCGGACAGCGAACACTGAAGCTTTCTTT.

This clonotype has ten or more counts. The V call is TRBV7-2, the J call TRBJ2-3; D call uncertain. The CDR3 has 11 residues. Trimming took 8 bases from V and 2 from J, leaving 5 bases between them. CDR1 SGHTA and CDR2 FQGNSA come from the germline V gene. This CDR3 is CASRVTDTQYF. Here the CDR3 DNA reads TGTGCCAGCCGGGTCACAGATACGCAGTATTTT. Together with reference TRBV7-2 and TRBJ2-3, the CDR3 gives the full variable domain: GAGVSQSPSNKVTEKGKDVELRCDPISGHTALYWYRQSLGQGLEFLIYFQGNSAPDKSGLPSDRFSAERTGGSVSTLTIQRTQQEDSAVYLCASRVTDTQYFGPGTRLTVL.

In this sample, this clonotype turned up many times. V gene TRBV20-1 combines with J gene TRBJ2-3; the D is unclear. The CDR3 length is 14 residues. Per the germline V gene, CDR1 is DFQATT and CDR2 is SNEGSKA (reference sequence). V lost 5 bases and J lost 3, with 15 bases in between. Written as DNA, the CDR3 is TGCAGTGCTCCATATTGGGGAAGAACAGATACGCAGTATTTT. It translates to CSAPYWGRTDTQYF.

This clonotype was counted at least ten times. This chain uses TRBV20-1 with TRBJ2-1; D is perhaps TRBD1 (5 bases). CDR3 length: 16 amino acids. Per germline, CDR1 DFQATT and CDR2 SNEGSKA (reference sequence). V lost 1 base and J 2 bases, leaving 15 bases between the germline ends. The CDR3 nucleotides are TGCAGTGCTAGAGGAAAGGGGAAAGGAGCCTACAATGAGCAGTTCTTC. Protein: CSARGKGKGAYNEQFF.